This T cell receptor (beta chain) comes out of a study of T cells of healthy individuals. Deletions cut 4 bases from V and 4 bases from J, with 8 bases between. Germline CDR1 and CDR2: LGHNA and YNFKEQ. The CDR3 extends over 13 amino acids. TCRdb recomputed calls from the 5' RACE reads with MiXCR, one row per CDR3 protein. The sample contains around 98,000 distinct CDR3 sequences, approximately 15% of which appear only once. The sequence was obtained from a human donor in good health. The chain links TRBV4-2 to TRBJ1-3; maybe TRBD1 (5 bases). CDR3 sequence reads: CASSLGGGNTIYF. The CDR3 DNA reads TGTGCCAGCAGCCTGGGGGGAGGAAACACCATATATTTT.